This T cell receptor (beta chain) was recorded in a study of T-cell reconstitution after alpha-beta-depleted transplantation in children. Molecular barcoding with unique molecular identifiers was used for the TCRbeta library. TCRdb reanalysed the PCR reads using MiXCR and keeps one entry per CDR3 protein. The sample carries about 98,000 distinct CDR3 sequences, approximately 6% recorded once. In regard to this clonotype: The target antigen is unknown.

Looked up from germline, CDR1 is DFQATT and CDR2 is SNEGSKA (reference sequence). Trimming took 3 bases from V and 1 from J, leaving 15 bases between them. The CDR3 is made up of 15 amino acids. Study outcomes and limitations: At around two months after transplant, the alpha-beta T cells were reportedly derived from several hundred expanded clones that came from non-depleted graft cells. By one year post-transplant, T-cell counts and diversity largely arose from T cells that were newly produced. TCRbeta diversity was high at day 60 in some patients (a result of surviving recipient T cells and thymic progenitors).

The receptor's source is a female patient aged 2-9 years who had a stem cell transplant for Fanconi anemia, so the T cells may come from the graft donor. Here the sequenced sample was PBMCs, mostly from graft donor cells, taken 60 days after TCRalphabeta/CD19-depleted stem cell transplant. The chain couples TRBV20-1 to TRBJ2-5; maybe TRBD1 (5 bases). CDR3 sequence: CSARSQGQPQETQYF. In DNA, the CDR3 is TGCAGTGCTAGGTCCCAAGGACAACCCCAAGAGACCCAGTACTTC.